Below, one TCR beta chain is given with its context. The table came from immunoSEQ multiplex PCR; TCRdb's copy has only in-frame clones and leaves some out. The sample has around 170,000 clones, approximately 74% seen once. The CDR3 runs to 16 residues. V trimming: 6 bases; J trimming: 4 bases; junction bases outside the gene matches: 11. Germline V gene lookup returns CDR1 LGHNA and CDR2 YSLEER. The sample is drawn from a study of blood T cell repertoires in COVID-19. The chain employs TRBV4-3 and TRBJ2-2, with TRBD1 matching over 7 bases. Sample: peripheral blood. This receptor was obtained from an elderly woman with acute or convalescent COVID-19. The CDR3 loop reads CASSRQGSLGTGELFF. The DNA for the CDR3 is TGCGCCAGCAGTCGACAGGGATCATTAGGCACCGGGGAGCTGTTTTTT.